A single sample is the source of the 15 T cell receptor beta chains below, sequenced in a study of glioma-infiltrating T cells after dendritic cell vaccination (dated by TCRdb to 2016 to 2017). The library relied on the immunoSEQ multiplex PCR assay. TCRdb mirrors the immuneACCESS table, restricted to in-frame sequences. Some clones are absent from its copies; in checked studies, under half trace to an unresolved V gene, and the reason for the others is unknown. This sample has tens of thousands of clones in its table, and about 90% of those were observed once. Clones ranked in the top ten supply approximately 3.4% of the sample. The sample was blood, taken before dendritic cell vaccination. These TCRs come from a human donor with glioblastoma.

This chain uses TRBV29-1 with TRBJ2-4; D not certain. CDR1 is SQVTM and CDR2 is ANQGSEA in the germline V gene. Trimming stripped 0 bases from V and 0 bases from J, with 6 bases between. The CDR3 covers 14 residues. Here the CDR3 reads CSVEENLAKNIQYF. CDR3 coding DNA: TGCAGCGTTGAAGAAAATCTAGCCAAAAACATTCAGTACTTC.

The rearrangement uses TRBV9 and TRBJ1-1, with 12 positions matching TRBD1. The ends lost 0 bases at V and 10 bases at J; junction bases unmatched: 1. This CDR3 has 13 residues. Germline CDR1 and CDR2: SGDLS and YYNGEE. The CDR3: CASSVGDRGRAFF. The CDR3 bases are TGTGCCAGCAGCGTAGGGGACAGGGGGCGAGCTTTCTTT.

This clone was counted a single time. The V call is TRBV12-5, the J call TRBJ1-1; TRBD1 aligns across 10 bases. Trimming removed 3 bases from V and 6 bases from J; junction bases left unmatched: 10. The germline V gene encodes CDR1 LGHNT and CDR2 FRNRAP. This CDR3 is built from 16 residues. CDR3 in DNA: TGTGCTAGTGGTTTTACCCCCCGGGACAGGGGACCTGAAGCTTTCTTT. Translation: CASGFTPRDRGPEAFF.

The V and J genes are TRBV6-1 and TRBJ2-7; 12 bases are a match to TRBD1. This CDR3 is built from 15 residues. The V gene end was trimmed by 3 bases and the J gene end by 7 bases; junction bases not matched to a gene: 7. Germline CDR1 is MNHNS and CDR2 is SASEGT. CDR3 residues: CASSDGGQGAGEQYF. The CDR3 DNA reads as TGTGCCAGCAGTGACGGGGGACAGGGGGCTGGAGAGCAGTACTTC.

The chain is built from TRBV6-6 and TRBJ1-1, with TRBD1 as a possible D gene (6 bases). Trimming stripped 4 bases from V and 3 bases from J, with 12 bases between. Germline lookup yields CDR1 MNHNY and CDR2 SVGAGI (reference sequence). This CDR3 has 14 residues. This CDR3 is CASSSQGADTEAFF. The CDR3 bases are TGTGCCAGCAGTTCACAGGGTGCGGACACTGAAGCTTTCTTT.

This clone was observed a handful of times. The chain combines TRBV19 with TRBJ2-2, with 9 bases lining up with TRBD2. The CDR3 is 16 amino acids. J lost 4 bases, V lost 9 bases, and 12 bases had no gene match. CDR1 and CDR2 from the germline V gene are LNHDA and SQIVND (reference sequence). The CDR3 DNA is TGTGCCAGCACAGGGAGGGCGGGAGGGCCCACCGGGGAGCTGTTTTTT. Translated: CASTGRAGGPTGELFF.

The V call is TRBV5-4, the J call TRBJ2-1, with D tentatively TRBD2 (6 bases). Deletions cut 4 bases from V and 13 bases from J, with 18 bases between. The CDR3 sequence is 13 residues long. Germline lookup yields CDR1 SGHNT and CDR2 YYREEE (reference sequence). CDR3 nucleotides: TGTGCCAGCAGCCCGCCGACTAGGGTTAGACAGTTCTTC. Encoded protein: CASSPPTRVRQFF. Complete variable domain (other parts from reference TRBV5-4 and TRBJ2-1): ETGVTQSPTHLIKTRGQQVTLRCSSQSGHNTVSWYQQALGQGPQFIFQYYREEENGRGNFPPRFSGLQFPNYSSELNVNALELDDSALYLCASSPPTRVRQFFGPGTRLTVL.

The chain recombines TRBV6-5 with TRBJ1-2, with D unclear. The CDR3 contains 13 residues. CDR1 is MNHEY and CDR2 is SVGAGI in the germline V gene. Trimming took 1 base from V and 8 from J, leaving 11 bases between them. As DNA, the CDR3 is TGTGCCAGCAGTTACTTACGGGTAGAGGGCTACACCTTC. It is translated as CASSYLRVEGYTF.

This chain uses TRBV6-5 with TRBJ2-1; 9 bases match TRBD2. Germline V gene lookup returns CDR1 MNHEY and CDR2 SVGAGI. Trimming took 8 bases from V and 8 from J; bases not matched to a gene: 7. The CDR3 extends over 13 amino acids. CDR3 DNA: TGTGCCAGCCCCCGGCGGGGGGGGGATGAGCAGTTCTTC. It encodes CASPRRGGDEQFF.

The sample holds a few counts of this clone. The chain uses TRBV5-4 and TRBJ2-7; TRBD1 matches at 7 bases. Trimming at V came to 3 bases and at J to 9 bases, leaving 6 bases not matched to a gene. CDR3 length equals 12 residues. The germline CDR1 and CDR2 sequences are SGHNT and YYREEE (reference sequence). The CDR3 loop is CASSSPQGRQYF. In DNA, the CDR3 is TGTGCCAGCAGCTCCCCACAGGGGCGGCAGTACTTC.

Note on this clone: A read error is likely here: a far larger clone is one base away. CDR3 sequence reads: CASSAGQNYGYTF. For the CDR3, the DNA is TGTGCCAGCAGCGCCGGACAGAACTATGGCTACACCTTC. The gene calls are TRBV7-6 and TRBJ1-2, with D possibly TRBD1 on 6 matching bases. Looked up from germline, CDR1 is SGHVS and CDR2 is FNYEAQ. The CDR3 has 13 amino acids. Between the trimmed V and J ends, which lost 5 bases and 2 bases, there was a span of 9 bases. The full variable domain, with the rest looked up from reference TRBV7-6 and TRBJ1-2, is GAGVSQSPRYKVTKRGQDVALRCDPISGHVSLYWYRQALGQGPEFLTYFNYEAQQDKSGLPNDRFSAERPEGSISTLTIQRTEQRDSAMYRCASSAGQNYGYTFGSGTRLTVV.

The gene calls are TRBV5-8 and TRBJ2-6, with D uncertain. Trimming took off 3 bases at V and 2 bases at J, with 12 bases between the two ends. CDR3 size: 16 residues. Germline V gene sequence: CDR1 SGHTS, CDR2 YDEGEE. This CDR3 reads CASSWLSVAGANVLTF. Here the CDR3 DNA reads TGTGCCAGCAGCTGGTTGAGTGTGGCTGGGGCCAACGTCCTGACTTTC.

The V and J genes are TRBV2 and TRBJ2-7; 8 bases map to TRBD2. Trimming took 7 bases from V and 0 from J; bases not matched to a gene: 14. The CDR3 is 17 amino acids. The germline gives CDR1 SNHLY, CDR2 FYNNEI. This CDR3 reads CASNQFTSGDYSYEQYF. CDR3 sequence (DNA): TGTGCCAGCAACCAATTTACTAGCGGAGACTACTCCTACGAGCAGTACTTC.

This chain joins TRBV6-5 and TRBJ1-1, with TRBD1 as a possible D gene (6 bases). CDR1 and CDR2 from the germline V gene are MNHEY and SVGAGI. This CDR3 spans 15 amino acids. Trimming took 1 base from V and 4 from J, leaving 13 bases between them. The CDR3 coding sequence is TGTGCCAGCAGTTACTATGGGGGGGGCAGCACTGAAGCTTTCTTT. Translation gives CASSYYGGGSTEAFF.

The V call is TRBV7-3, the J call TRBJ2-3, with 7 bases that match TRBD2. The length of the CDR3 is 18 residues. V shed 4 bases and J 0 bases; nucleotides not matched to a gene: 13. Germline CDR1 SGHTA, CDR2 FQGTGA. The CDR3: CASSSRGTGGASTDTQYF. The DNA for the CDR3 is TGTGCCAGCAGCTCACGCGGGACGGGGGGAGCTAGCACAGATACGCAGTATTTT.